The next 30 T cell receptor beta chains were all read from a single sample in a study of OX40 agonist ivuxolimab in advanced cancers. Assay: immunoSEQ multiplex PCR; the TCRdb copy retains only in-frame clones and omits some. This sample has around 19,000 clones, with roughly 85% found just once. The sequencing used CD4+ or CD8+ T cells sorted from blood, collected in a trial of the OX40 agonist ivuxolimab. The source of these receptors is an adult with an advanced solid tumor such as melanoma, head and neck, liver or kidney cancer.

The rearrangement joins TRBV28 to TRBJ1-1, with 9 bases aligning to TRBD1. The CDR3 is made up of 13 amino acids. Germline V gene lookup returns CDR1 MDHEN and CDR2 SYDVKM. With 6 bases clipped from V and 6 bases from J, the junction kept 5 bases outside the gene matches. The CDR3 DNA follows: TGTGCCAGCAGGGACAGGGGTGGAGCTGAAGCTTTCTTT. It translates to CASRDRGGAEAFF.

This clone was seen more than once but under ten times. The chain carries TRBV28 and TRBJ2-5; 7 bases align to TRBD2. Looked up from germline, CDR1 is MDHEN and CDR2 is SYDVKM. The length of the CDR3 is 14 residues. After removal of 5 bases from V and 1 base from J, the junction contained 4 bases not matched to a gene. Here the CDR3 reads CASSPRLAQETQYF. The CDR3, as DNA: TGTGCCAGCAGTCCTCGACTAGCCCAAGAGACCCAGTACTTC.

This clone was found once. The J gene is TRBJ2-2, the V gene TRBV28; the D gene could be TRBD1 or TRBD2 (6 bases each). Germline CDR1 and CDR2: MDHEN and SYDVKM. This CDR3 has 16 amino acids. V was cut by 2 bases and J by 2 bases, with 12 bases left in between. CDR3 DNA: TGTGCCAGCAGTTTAAAGGGGGGTACTAACACCGGGGAGCTGTTTTTT. Translation gives CASSLKGGTNTGELFF.

This rearrangement joins TRBV5-6 to TRBJ1-4, with 7 bases lining up with TRBD1. V shed 5 bases and J 8 bases; nucleotides not matched to a gene: 6. Germline V gene data show CDR1 as SGHDT and CDR2 as YYEEEE. The CDR3 totals 13 residues. In DNA form, the CDR3 reads TGTGCCAGCAGTTTCGGGACAGTCGAAAAACTGTTTTTT. Protein sequence: CASSFGTVEKLFF.

The V call is TRBV10-3, the J call TRBJ2-7, with a tentative D call TRBD2 (6 bases). CDR3 length: 16 residues. The germline gives CDR1 ENHRY, CDR2 SYGVKD. Between the trimmed V and J ends, which lost 3 bases and 2 bases, there was a span of 17 bases. CDR3 nucleotides: TGTGCCATCAGTGACGACCCTCCGGGACTGGCCTACGAGCAGTACTTC. This encodes CAISDDPPGLAYEQYF.

The CDR3 DNA follows: TGTGCCAGCAGCTTATCCCGCGGGGGGGCTTACAATGAGCAGTTCTTC. Residues: CASSLSRGGAYNEQFF. The J gene is TRBJ2-1, the V gene TRBV13, with 9 bases that match TRBD2. The CDR3 is made up of 16 amino acids. J was trimmed by 4 bases and V by 2 bases; bases with no gene match: 6. In germline, CDR1 is PRHDT, CDR2 FYEKMQ (reference sequence).

This clone was counted once. The chain is built from TRBV6-1 and TRBJ1-5; D gene uncertain. V was clipped by 2 bases and J by 7 bases, with 15 bases between them. Germline V lookup: CDR1 MNHNS, CDR2 SASEGT. This CDR3 region has 15 residues. This CDR3 is CASSEHRGENQPQHF. The CDR3 DNA sequence: TGTGCCAGCAGTGAACACCGGGGAGAAAACCAGCCCCAGCATTTT.

This clone was detected a few times. The rearrangement links TRBV6-5 to TRBJ1-2; tentative D call: TRBD1 (5 bases). The germline gives CDR1 MNHEY, CDR2 SVGAGI. The V end lost 3 bases, the J end lost 6 bases, and 11 bases lay between the germline ends. The CDR3 is made up of 13 amino acids. The CDR3 sequence: CASSYLGVNGYTF. The CDR3 region has the DNA TGTGCCAGCAGTTATTTGGGGGTGAATGGCTACACCTTC.

The rearrangement joins TRBV13 to TRBJ2-5; the D gene is possibly TRBD1 (6 bases). CDR1 is PRHDT, CDR2 FYEKMQ, per germline (reference sequence). V lost 6 bases and J 2 bases, leaving 7 bases between the germline ends. There are 12 residues in the CDR3. As DNA, the CDR3 is TGTGCCAGCAGTGGACAGCAAGAGACCCAGTACTTC. This sequence encodes CASSGQQETQYF.

The chain recombines TRBV5-4 with TRBJ2-1; 12 nucleotides agree with TRBD1. J lost 4 bases, V lost 4 bases, and 3 bases had no gene match. CDR3 size: 15 residues. In germline, CDR1 is SGHNT, CDR2 YYREEE (reference sequence). The CDR3 region is CASSGTGGNYNEQFF. In nucleotides, the CDR3 is TGTGCCAGCAGCGGGACAGGGGGCAATTACAATGAGCAGTTCTTC. Based on the CDR3 plus reference TRBV5-4 and TRBJ2-1, the full variable domain is ETGVTQSPTHLIKTRGQQVTLRCSSQSGHNTVSWYQQALGQGPQFIFQYYREEENGRGNFPPRFSGLQFPNYSSELNVNALELDDSALYLCASSGTGGNYNEQFFGPGTRLTVL.

V usage is TRBV7-8 and J usage is TRBJ2-3; tentative D call: TRBD2 (5 bases). The CDR3 length is 14 residues. Germline V gene sequence: CDR1 SGHVS, CDR2 FQNEAQ. V gave up 1 base and J gave up 4 bases, with 9 bases separating them. DNA of the CDR3: TGTGCCAGCAGCTTAGAGGAGGAATCAGATACGCAGTATTTT. Protein sequence: CASSLEEESDTQYF.

CDR3 DNA: TGTGCCAGCAGCTTCGGGACAGCGAACACCGGGGAGCTGTTTTTT. It codes for CASSFGTANTGELFF. This rearrangement joins TRBV7-9 to TRBJ2-2; 7 nucleotides match TRBD1. Germline assignment: CDR1 SEHNR and CDR2 FQNEAQ (reference sequence). Germline trimming cut 3 bases from V and 0 bases from J; bases unmatched to any gene: 1. The CDR3 consists of 15 residues.

This chain links TRBV6-5 with TRBJ1-3; D not certain. Trimming took off 5 bases at V and 4 bases at J, with 3 bases between the two ends. Germline lookup yields CDR1 MNHEY and CDR2 SVGAGI. The length of the CDR3 is 11 residues. The CDR3 protein is CASSNGNTIYF. In DNA, the CDR3 is TGTGCCAGCAGTAACGGAAACACCATATATTTT.

The chain links TRBV5-1 to TRBJ2-1; the D is unclear. Trimming pared 0 bases from V and 5 bases from J, leaving 6 bases between. Germline V gene data show CDR1 as SGHRS and CDR2 as YFSETQ. The CDR3 extends over 13 amino acids. The DNA of the CDR3 is TGCGCCAGCAGCTTGGCTATTGACAATGAGCAGTTCTTC. It is translated as CASSLAIDNEQFF.

This chain uses TRBV28 with TRBJ2-1; 7 positions match TRBD2. With 10 bases clipped from V and 3 bases from J, the junction kept 12 bases outside the gene matches. This CDR3 region has 15 residues. Germline CDR1 reads MDHEN; CDR2 reads SYDVKM. For the CDR3, the DNA is TGTGCCACCCACAGGAGGCTAGCGGACTACAATGAGCAGTTCTTC. Translating it yields CATHRRLADYNEQFF.

V and J are TRBV20-1 and TRBJ2-1; D is ambiguous. Trimming left V 3 bases short and J 13 bases short, with 13 bases between. The V gene's germline CDR1 is DFQATT and CDR2 SNEGSKA (reference sequence). The CDR3 is 11 residues long. The CDR3 DNA reads TGCAGTGCTAGTGCCCCCGTTTCACAGTTCTTC. Protein sequence: CSASAPVSQFF.

The chain has TRBV11-3 and TRBJ2-1, with D perhaps TRBD1 (6 bases). The CDR3 spans 13 residues. CDR1 SGHNT and CDR2 YENEEA come from the germline V gene. Trimming stripped 3 bases from V and 7 bases from J, with 10 bases between. CDR3 coding DNA: TGTGCCAGCAGCTTGGGGGCTGCAAATGAGCAGTTCTTC. Translating it yields CASSLGAANEQFF.

J is TRBJ2-2 and V is TRBV11-2; tentatively, D is TRBD2 (5 bases). Germline CDR1 SGHAT, CDR2 FQNNGV. The ends were cut back, 5 bases at V and 16 bases at J, with 26 bases in the middle. The CDR3 is 15 residues long. For the CDR3, the DNA is TGTGCCAGCAGCGCCGGAGGACTGGACCAGTTCGAAAAGTTTTTT. Translating it yields CASSAGGLDQFEKFF. Together with reference TRBV11-2 and TRBJ2-2, the CDR3 gives the full variable domain: EAGVAQSPRYKIIEKRQSVAFWCNPISGHATLYWYQQILGQGPKLLIQFQNNGVVDDSQLPKDRFSAERLKGVDSTLKIQPAKLEDSAVYLCASSAGGLDQFEKFFGEGSRLTVL.

The V and J genes are TRBV7-6 and TRBJ2-7; 8 bases map to TRBD2. CDR1 and CDR2 from the germline V gene are SGHVS and FNYEAQ. The J segment lost 2 bases and the V segment lost 5 bases, leaving 11 bases of the junction unmatched. The CDR3 is made up of 16 amino acids. The CDR3 region is CASSPGGDGGAYEQYF. The CDR3 coding sequence is TGTGCCAGCAGCCCCGGGGGGGACGGAGGGGCCTACGAGCAGTACTTC.

The chain links TRBV19 to TRBJ1-2, with 9 bases aligning to TRBD1. Germline V CDR1 and CDR2: LNHDA, SQIVND (reference sequence). V dropped 9 bases and J dropped 3; count of bases not matched to a gene: 5. The CDR3 covers 13 residues. In DNA form, the CDR3 reads TGTGCCAGCCGAAGGACAGGGGACTATGGCTACACCTTC. As protein: CASRRTGDYGYTF.

The chain employs TRBV2 and TRBJ1-4, with D uncertain. CDR1 is SNHLY, CDR2 FYNNEI, per germline. The CDR3 is 14 residues long. Trimming took off 5 bases at V and 7 bases at J, with 14 bases between the two ends. CDR3 sequence: CASSTREGGEKLFF. CDR3 DNA sequence: TGTGCCAGCAGTACTCGGGAGGGAGGTGAAAAACTGTTTTTT.

V is TRBV7-9 and J is TRBJ1-4; D gene unclear. Germline-derived CDR1 and CDR2 are SEHNR and FQNEAQ (reference sequence). The CDR3 covers 16 residues. With 5 bases removed from V and 4 bases from J, the gap between germline ends came to 17 bases. In DNA, the CDR3 is TGTGCCAGCAGCACGCCCGTTGGGCGGGTTAATGAAAAACTGTTTTTT. Translating it yields CASSTPVGRVNEKLFF.

The chain has TRBV19 and TRBJ2-1; TRBD1 is a possible D gene (7 bases). CDR3 size: 12 residues. V lost 11 bases and J lost 8, with 16 bases in between. In germline, CDR1 is LNHDA, CDR2 SQIVND (reference sequence). The CDR3 region is CASQGGLDEQFF. The CDR3 DNA reads as TGTGCCTCTCAGGGGGGCCTGGATGAGCAGTTCTTC.

J is TRBJ2-2 and V is TRBV7-8, with D perhaps assigned TRBD1 or TRBD2 (5 bases each). Germline V gene sequence: CDR1 SGHVS, CDR2 FQNEAQ. The CDR3 spans 14 residues. V dropped 10 bases and J dropped 6 bases, with 18 bases sitting between them. The CDR3 sequence is CAKNVGRGAGELFF. The DNA of the CDR3 is TGTGCCAAGAACGTCGGCCGAGGGGCCGGGGAGCTGTTTTTT. Variable domain in full (rest from reference TRBV7-8 and TRBJ2-2): GAGVSQSPRYKVAKRGQDVALRCDPISGHVSLFWYQQALGQGPEFLTYFQNEAQLDKSGLPSDRFFAERPEGSVSTLKIQRTQQEDSAVYLCAKNVGRGAGELFFGEGSRLTVL.

The genes are TRBV13 and TRBJ2-7; D ambiguous. This CDR3 region has 14 residues. The germline V gene encodes CDR1 PRHDT and CDR2 FYEKMQ (reference sequence). The V end lost 5 bases, the J end lost 1 base, and 12 bases lay between the germline ends. CDR3 nucleotide sequence: TGTGCCAGCAGCGACCTCGGGCATTCCTACGAGCAGTACTTC. This translates into CASSDLGHSYEQYF.

This clone was picked up one time. The CDR3 nucleotides read TGTGCCAGCAGCAAAGCCAATTGGGCGGGAGGGTACGAGCAGTACTTC. Protein: CASSKANWAGGYEQYF. V usage is TRBV21-1 and J usage is TRBJ2-7; the table gives TRBD2 as D, unverified against the DNA. TRBV21-1 is listed as a pseudogene. The CDR3 runs to 16 residues.

The genes are TRBV7-9 and TRBJ2-1; 8 bases are a match to TRBD1. Germline CDR1 reads SEHNR; CDR2 reads FQNEAQ (reference sequence). The ends lost 1 base at V and 8 bases at J; junction bases unmatched: 7. The CDR3 loop spans 15 amino acids. CDR3 amino acids: CASSLVSGGFDEQFF. The CDR3 DNA reads as TGTGCCAGCAGCTTAGTTTCAGGGGGCTTCGATGAGCAGTTCTTC. The complete variable domain, with remaining parts taken from reference TRBV7-9 and TRBJ2-1, reads DTGVSQNPRHKITKRGQNVTFRCDPISEHNRLYWYRQTLGQGPEFLTYFQNEAQLEKSRLLSDRFSAERPKGSFSTLEIQRTEQGDSAMYLCASSLVSGGFDEQFFGPGTRLTVL.

This sequence joins TRBV11-1 and TRBJ1-6, with 7 bases fitting TRBD1. Per germline, CDR1 SGHAT and CDR2 FQDESV (reference sequence). V was clipped by 4 bases and J by 5 bases; unmatched bases: 2. This CDR3 has 14 residues. Here the CDR3 DNA reads TGTGCCAGCAGCTACAGGGGCAATAATTCACCCCTCCACTTT. It encodes CASSYRGNNSPLHF. The full variable domain, with the rest looked up from reference TRBV11-1 and TRBJ1-6, is EAEVAQSPRYKITEKSQAVAFWCDPISGHATLYWYRQILGQGPELLVQFQDESVVDDSQLPKDRFSAERLKGVDSTLKIQPAELGDSAMYLCASSYRGNNSPLHFGNGTRLTVT.

V gene TRBV6-1 combines with J gene TRBJ1-2; D is perhaps TRBD1 (5 bases). Trimming shortened V by 8 bases and J by 4 bases, and 11 bases separated the two germline ends. Germline V lookup: CDR1 MNHNS, CDR2 SASEGT. The CDR3 extends over 12 amino acids. This CDR3 reads CASDGTSYGYTF. In nucleotides, the CDR3 is TGTGCCAGCGACGGGACCTCCTATGGCTACACCTTC.

The chain couples TRBV30 to TRBJ2-5; TRBD2 agrees at 7 bases. Per the germline V gene, CDR1 is GTSNPN and CDR2 is SVGIG (reference sequence). Trimming at V came to 8 bases and at J to 2 bases, leaving 5 bases not matched to a gene. The CDR3 runs 12 residues. CDR3: CALGGAQETQYF. For the CDR3, the DNA is TGTGCCCTGGGAGGGGCGCAAGAGACCCAGTACTTC.